These 17 T cell receptor beta chains were sequenced from one sample in a study of a mutant IDH1 vaccine in newly diagnosed glioma. These TCRs' antigens remain unknown. As for time point: week 47, end of study. The vaccine gave 300 ug of a 20-mer mutant IDH1 peptide subcutaneously per dose. Clones were sequenced by immunoSEQ multiplex PCR, and TCRdb holds only the in-frame ones, with some missing. The repertoire consists of fewer than 25,000 clones, with approximately 88% occurring once and the leading ten covering about 2.8%. The sample in question was PBMCs, obtained from a glioma patient whose treatment included an IDH1 peptide vaccine. The receptors come from a man aged 40-49 years with glioma.

This chain joins TRBV7-9 and TRBJ2-7; 10 nucleotides agree with TRBD2. Germline-derived CDR1 and CDR2 are SEHNR and FQNEAQ (reference sequence). The CDR3 spans 15 residues. V trimming: 5 bases; J trimming: 2 bases; junction bases outside the gene matches: 6. CDR3 nucleotides: TGTGCCAGCAGCCCTACTAGCGGGATTACCTACGAGCAGTACTTC. Translated: CASSPTSGITYEQYF. Full variable domain (remainder filled in from reference TRBV7-9 and TRBJ2-7): DTGVSQNPRHKITKRGQNVTFRCDPISEHNRLYWYRQTLGQGPEFLTYFQNEAQLEKSRLLSDRFSAERPKGSFSTLEIQRTEQGDSAMYLCASSPTSGITYEQYFGPGTRLTVT.

The chain uses TRBV15 and TRBJ2-1, with 8 positions matching TRBD2. This CDR3 contains 19 residues. J was trimmed by 2 bases and V by 3 bases; bases with no gene match: 15. Germline V gives CDR1 LNHNV, CDR2 YYDKDF (reference sequence). In nucleotides, the CDR3 is TGTGCCACCAGCAGGGCCGGGACTAGTTCCTTGTTAGCCTACAATGAGCAGTTCTTC. Translating gives CATSRAGTSSLLAYNEQFF.

The J gene is TRBJ1-1, the V gene TRBV7-8; TRBD1 is a possible D gene (5 bases). The germline CDR1 and CDR2 sequences are SGHVS and FQNEAQ. This CDR3 is built from 15 residues. V dropped 3 bases and J dropped 4 bases, with 15 bases sitting between them. CDR3 protein: CASSFTWARGTEAFF. The DNA of the CDR3 is TGTGCCAGCAGCTTCACCTGGGCGAGGGGCACTGAAGCTTTCTTT.

The J gene is TRBJ2-7, the V gene TRBV6-5, with D hard to call. CDR1 and CDR2 (germline): MNHEY, SVGAGI. This CDR3 spans 15 amino acids. Trimming removed 3 bases at V and 5 bases at J, with 17 bases between. The CDR3 bases are TGTGCCAGCAGTTATACCCAAACCGGCCGTAACGAGCAGTACTTC. Its translation: CASSYTQTGRNEQYF.

The chain is built from TRBV2 and TRBJ2-3; D possibly uses TRBD1 or TRBD2 (5 bases each). V was clipped by 3 bases and J by 6 bases, with 10 bases between them. The CDR3 spans 13 residues. Looked up from germline, CDR1 is SNHLY and CDR2 is FYNNEI. The CDR3 bases are TGTGCCAGCAGTGACGAGGGGATCGATACGCAGTATTTT. Protein: CASSDEGIDTQYF.

This clone was observed once. The chain has TRBV6-6 and TRBJ1-5; D is uncertain. The CDR3 covers 15 residues. CDR1 and CDR2 from the germline V gene are MNHNY and SVGAGI (reference sequence). Deletions cut 6 bases from V and 7 bases from J, with 19 bases between. For the CDR3, the DNA is TGTGCCAGCAGCCCCACGGCCCGAGGGTACCAGCCCCAGCATTTT. Its protein is CASSPTARGYQPQHF.

This clone was recorded once. The J gene is TRBJ2-5, the V gene TRBV5-6; a possible D gene is TRBD2 (5 bases). Germline CDR1 and CDR2: SGHDT and YYEEEE. The CDR3 is 12 amino acids. Trimming removed 4 bases from V and 7 bases from J, with 11 bases in between. In DNA form, the CDR3 reads TGTGCCAGCAGCGTAGCCGCGGGGACCCAGTACTTC. Translating gives CASSVAAGTQYF.

The V call is TRBV27, the J call TRBJ2-1; a weak D match, TRBD2 (6 bases). V dropped 5 bases and J dropped 7 bases, with 21 bases sitting between them. Germline CDR1 is MNHEY and CDR2 is SMNVEV (reference sequence). The length of the CDR3 is 16 residues. The CDR3 sequence is CASSPQAGTIGNEQFF. CDR3 sequence (DNA): TGTGCCAGCAGTCCCCAAGCGGGTACGATTGGGAATGAGCAGTTCTTC.

The sample holds a few counts of this clone. The chain combines TRBV7-6 with TRBJ1-5; the D gene is possibly TRBD1 (5 bases). V lost 1 base and J 0 bases, leaving 10 bases between the germline ends. The CDR3 is made up of 16 amino acids. Per germline, CDR1 SGHVS and CDR2 FNYEAQ. This CDR3 is CASSLGGPSSNQPQHF. CDR3 nucleotide sequence: TGTGCCAGCAGCTTAGGGGGACCGAGTAGCAATCAGCCCCAGCATTTT.

As concerns this clone: Other DNA sequences of this sample code for an identical CDR3. This rearrangement joins TRBV11-2 to TRBJ2-5; D not certain. The germline V gene encodes CDR1 SGHAT and CDR2 FQNNGV. The CDR3 consists of 14 residues. Trimming pared 2 bases from V and 2 bases from J, leaving 9 bases between. CDR3 nucleotides: TGTGCCAGCAGCTTACGAACAGCACAAGAGACCCAGTACTTC. Residues: CASSLRTAQETQYF.

The chain links TRBV9 to TRBJ2-2; D remains unclear. V shed 3 bases and J shed 8 bases, with 11 bases lying between them. The CDR3 spans 13 residues. CDR1 is SGDLS and CDR2 is YYNGEE in the germline V gene. The CDR3: CASSGLRKGELFF. The CDR3 DNA sequence: TGTGCCAGCAGCGGGTTGAGGAAAGGGGAGCTGTTTTTT.

Notes on this clone: An end of the junction does not agree with germline; a read error may underlie this. The chain employs TRBV6-1 and TRBJ1-2; a weak D match, TRBD1 (5 bases). This CDR3 spans 17 amino acids. CDR1 and CDR2 (germline): MNHNS, SASEGT. CDR3 DNA sequence: TGTGCCAGCAGCGAAGGGGTGGCAGGGCTGGGTAACTATGGCTACACCTTC. This gives the protein CASSEGVAGLGNYGYTF.

The chain recombines TRBV15 with TRBJ1-2, with D possibly matching TRBD1 (6 bases). Germline V lookup: CDR1 LNHNV, CDR2 YYDKDF (reference sequence). This CDR3 is built from 16 residues. The V end was cut by 3 bases, the J end by 3 bases, with 17 bases between. CDR3 DNA: TGTGCCACCAGCAGCGATTTAATCAGGGGCTACTATGGCTACACCTTC. Its protein is CATSSDLIRGYYGYTF.

This clone occurred once. V is TRBV6-6 and J is TRBJ2-7; the D is unclear. The germline CDR1 and CDR2 sequences are MNHNY and SVGAGI (reference sequence). The CDR3 covers 14 residues. V was cut by 2 bases and J by 0 bases, with 8 bases left in between. The CDR3 region has the DNA TGTGCCAGCAGTTACATTGCAGGCTCCTACGAGCAGTACTTC. It yields the protein CASSYIAGSYEQYF.

The chain combines TRBV12-5 with TRBJ2-5; D gene uncertain. CDR1 and CDR2 (germline): LGHNT, FRNRAP. This CDR3 is 15 amino acids long. V was shortened by 1 base and J by 2 bases, with 11 bases between the two germline ends. Here the CDR3 reads CASGLGQAPQETQYF. CDR3 sequence (DNA): TGTGCTAGTGGTTTGGGACAAGCTCCACAAGAGACCCAGTACTTC.

The chain links TRBV19 to TRBJ1-1, with D possibly matching TRBD1 (5 bases). CDR3 size: 15 residues. Germline CDR1 is LNHDA and CDR2 is SQIVND (reference sequence). The germline V and J ends were trimmed by 2 bases and 3 bases, with 13 bases remaining between them. In nucleotides, the CDR3 is TGTGCCAGTAGTATACTGCTTCAGGGTTACACTGAAGCTTTCTTT. Residues: CASSILLQGYTEAFF.

V is TRBV7-2 and J is TRBJ2-7, with TRBD1 matching over 8 bases. V lost 5 bases, J lost 4 bases, and 4 bases stayed unmatched. CDR3 length: 13 residues. Germline assignment: CDR1 SGHTA and CDR2 FQGNSA. CDR3 region: CASSVQGAYEQYF. DNA of the CDR3: TGTGCCAGCAGCGTCCAGGGGGCTTACGAGCAGTACTTC.